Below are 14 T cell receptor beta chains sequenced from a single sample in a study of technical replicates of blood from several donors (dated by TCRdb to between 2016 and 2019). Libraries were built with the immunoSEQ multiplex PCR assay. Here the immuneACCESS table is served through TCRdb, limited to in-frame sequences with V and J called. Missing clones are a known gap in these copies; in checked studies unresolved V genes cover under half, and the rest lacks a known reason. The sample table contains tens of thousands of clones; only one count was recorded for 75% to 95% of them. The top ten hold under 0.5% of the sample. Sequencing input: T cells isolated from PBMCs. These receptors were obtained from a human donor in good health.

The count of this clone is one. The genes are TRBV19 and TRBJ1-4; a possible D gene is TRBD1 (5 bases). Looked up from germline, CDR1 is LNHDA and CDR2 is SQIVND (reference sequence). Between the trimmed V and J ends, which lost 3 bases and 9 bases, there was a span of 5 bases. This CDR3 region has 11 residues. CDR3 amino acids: CASSMGQKLFF. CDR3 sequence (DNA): TGTGCCAGTAGTATGGGGCAAAAACTGTTTTTT.

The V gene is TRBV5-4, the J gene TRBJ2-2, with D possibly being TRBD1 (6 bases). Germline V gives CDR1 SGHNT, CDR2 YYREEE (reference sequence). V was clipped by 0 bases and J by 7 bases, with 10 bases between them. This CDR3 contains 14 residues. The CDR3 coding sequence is TGTGCCAGCAGCTTGGTACAGGGAATCGGGGAGCTGTTTTTT. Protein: CASSLVQGIGELFF.

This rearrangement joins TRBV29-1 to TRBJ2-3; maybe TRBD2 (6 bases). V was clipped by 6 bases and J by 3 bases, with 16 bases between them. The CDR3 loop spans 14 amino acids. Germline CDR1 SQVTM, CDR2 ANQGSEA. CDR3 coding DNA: TGCAGCGTGCTTCATACTAGCACGACAGATACGCAGTATTTT. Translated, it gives CSVLHTSTTDTQYF.

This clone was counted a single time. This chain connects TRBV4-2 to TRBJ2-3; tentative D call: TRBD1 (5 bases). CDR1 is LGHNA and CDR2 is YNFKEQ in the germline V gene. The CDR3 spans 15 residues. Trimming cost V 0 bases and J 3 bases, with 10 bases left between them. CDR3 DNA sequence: TGTGCCAGCAGCCAAGATCCAGGGAAGACAGATACGCAGTATTTT. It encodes CASSQDPGKTDTQYF.

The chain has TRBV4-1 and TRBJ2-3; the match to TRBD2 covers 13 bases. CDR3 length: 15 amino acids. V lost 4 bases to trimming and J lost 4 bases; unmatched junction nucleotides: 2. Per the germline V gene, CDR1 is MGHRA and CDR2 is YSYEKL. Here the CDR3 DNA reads TGCGCCAGCAGCCGTGGACTAGCGGGAGCAGATACGCAGTATTTT. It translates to CASSRGLAGADTQYF.

The CDR3 DNA reads as TGTGCCAGCCGGGACAGGGTCTACGAGCAGTACTTC. It codes for CASRDRVYEQYF. This sequence joins TRBV6-6 and TRBJ2-7; TRBD1 matches at 9 bases. The J segment lost 3 bases and the V segment lost 8 bases, leaving 2 bases of the junction unmatched. The germline V gene has CDR1 MNHNY and CDR2 SVGAGI (reference sequence). The CDR3 totals 12 residues.

The CDR3 sequence is CASSLSTGWREQYF. Here the CDR3 DNA reads TGTGCCAGCAGTTTATCTACAGGGTGGCGCGAGCAGTACTTC. The rearrangement uses TRBV28 and TRBJ2-7; tentatively, D is TRBD1 (6 bases). The germline gives CDR1 MDHEN, CDR2 SYDVKM. This CDR3 is built from 14 residues. The V gene lost 1 base and the J gene lost 6 bases, with 13 bases spanning the gap.

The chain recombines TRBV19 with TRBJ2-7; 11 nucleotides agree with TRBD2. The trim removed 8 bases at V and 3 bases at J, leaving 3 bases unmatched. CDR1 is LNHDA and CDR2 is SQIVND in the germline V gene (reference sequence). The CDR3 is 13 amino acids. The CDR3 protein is CASQLAGGYEQYF. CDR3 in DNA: TGTGCCAGTCAGCTAGCGGGAGGCTACGAGCAGTACTTC.

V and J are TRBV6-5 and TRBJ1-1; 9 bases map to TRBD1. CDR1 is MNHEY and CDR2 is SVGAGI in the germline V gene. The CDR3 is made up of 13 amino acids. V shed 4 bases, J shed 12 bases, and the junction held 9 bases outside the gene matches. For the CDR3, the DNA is TGTGCCAGCAGTTTATACAGGGGGCGTGAGCCTTTCTTT. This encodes CASSLYRGREPFF.

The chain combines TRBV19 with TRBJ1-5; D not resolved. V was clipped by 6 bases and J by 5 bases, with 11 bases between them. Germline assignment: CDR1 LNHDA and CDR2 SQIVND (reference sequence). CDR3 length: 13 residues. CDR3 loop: CASSYSSDQPQHF. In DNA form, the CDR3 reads TGTGCCAGTAGCTATTCGTCCGATCAGCCCCAGCATTTT.

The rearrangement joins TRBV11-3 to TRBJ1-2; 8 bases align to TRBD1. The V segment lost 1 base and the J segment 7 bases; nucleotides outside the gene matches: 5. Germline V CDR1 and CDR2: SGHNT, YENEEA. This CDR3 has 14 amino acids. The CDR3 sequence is CASSLVAGGIGYTF. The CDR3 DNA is TGTGCCAGCAGCTTAGTTGCAGGGGGCATTGGCTACACCTTC.

The DNA of the CDR3 is TGTGCTAGTGGGACGGGACACCTTTACAATGAGCAGTTCTTC. It is translated as CASGTGHLYNEQFF. The genes are TRBV12-5 and TRBJ2-1, with D perhaps matching TRBD1 (6 bases). The germline gives CDR1 LGHNT, CDR2 FRNRAP. CDR3 length equals 14 residues. V lost 6 bases, J lost 4 bases, and 13 bases lay in between.

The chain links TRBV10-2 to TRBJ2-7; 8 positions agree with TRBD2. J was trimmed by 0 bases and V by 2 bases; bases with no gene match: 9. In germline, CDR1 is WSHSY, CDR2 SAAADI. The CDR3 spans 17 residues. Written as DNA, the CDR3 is TGCGCCAGCAGTGAGATGCGGGAGGTCATATCCTCCTACGAGCAGTACTTC. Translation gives CASSEMREVISSYEQYF.

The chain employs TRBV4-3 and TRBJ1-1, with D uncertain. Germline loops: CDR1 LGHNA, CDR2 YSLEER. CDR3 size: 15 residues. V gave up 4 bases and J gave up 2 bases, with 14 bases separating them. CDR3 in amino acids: CASSPREGVNTEAFF. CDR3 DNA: TGCGCCAGCAGCCCCCGGGAAGGAGTTAACACTGAAGCTTTCTTT.